This TCR beta chain comes out of a study of blood T cell repertoires in COVID-19. Study as a whole: Both acute and convalescent COVID-19 samples were obtained from the United States, Italy and Spain. Sample material is recorded as cDNA or gDNA derived from T cells, B-cell-depleted T cells, or PBMCs.

The junction had 12 bases not matched to a gene; V was cut back by 9 bases and J by 2 bases. CDR1 and CDR2 from the germline V gene are SGHRS and YFSETQ. The CDR3 totals 16 residues. The authors' processing: Reference gene primer amplification in the assay estimated nucleated cell counts. Assay: immunoSEQ multiplex PCR; the TCRdb copy retains only in-frame clones and omits some. Clonal size and the V and J genes are those of that table, whereas D and trimming came from the DNA. The table includes 250,000 to 300,000 clones, approximately 85% detected once. V and J are TRBV5-1 and TRBJ1-4, with 8 bases lining up with TRBD1. The origin of this receptor is a woman in her 70s with acute or convalescent COVID-19. Sequences were obtained from peripheral blood. CDR3 nucleotides: TGCGCCAAACTTCCTCAGGGGGCGCCGACTAATGAAAAACTGTTTTTT. Its translation: CAKLPQGAPTNEKLFF.